The clone carrying this T cell receptor (beta chain) has a count of ten or more. The target antigen is unknown. The SP2 primer and nested alpha and beta constant region primers amplified ligated cDNA in four rounds. TCRdb independently ran MiXCR on the UMI-ligation and nested PCR reads; one entry per CDR3 protein. Among some 21,000 distinct CDR3 sequences listed, about 6.4% were seen once. V was shortened by 1 base and J by 4 bases, with 2 bases between the two germline ends. In germline, CDR1 is SQVTM, CDR2 ANQGSEA. CDR3 length: 11 amino acids. These data are taken from a study of naive and memory T cell subsets. Study-wide results and caveats: TCR transcript changes with activation or differentiation may affect this RNA method. TCRs were reportedly recovered from both biopsy types, mostly tuberculin test sites.

Documented treatment: skin biopsy from PPD injection site in Mantoux-positive individual. An oligonucleotide containing a UMI was ligated to the 3' end of TCR cDNA. Individuals with a positive Mantoux test gave biopsies from PPD-injected skin. The sequence derives from an adult in good health. Sequencing was performed on skin, taken from a tuberculin skin test site. The chain employs TRBV29-1 and TRBJ1-3; D is unresolved. CDR3 sequence (DNA): TGCAGCGTTGAAGGGGGAAACACCATATATTTT. Translating gives CSVEGGNTIYF.